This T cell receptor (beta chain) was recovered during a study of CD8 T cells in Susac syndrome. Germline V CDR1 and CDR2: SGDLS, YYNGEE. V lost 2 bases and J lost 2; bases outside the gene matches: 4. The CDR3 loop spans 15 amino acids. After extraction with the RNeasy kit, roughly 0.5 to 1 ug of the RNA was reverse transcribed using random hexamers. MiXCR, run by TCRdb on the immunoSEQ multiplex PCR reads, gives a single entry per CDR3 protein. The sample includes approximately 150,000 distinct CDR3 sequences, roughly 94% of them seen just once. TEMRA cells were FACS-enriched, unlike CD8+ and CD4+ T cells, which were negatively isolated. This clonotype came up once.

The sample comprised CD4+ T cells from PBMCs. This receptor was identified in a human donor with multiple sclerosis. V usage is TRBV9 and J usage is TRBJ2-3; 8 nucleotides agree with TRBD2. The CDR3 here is CASSVLAGLTDTQYF. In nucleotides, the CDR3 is TGTGCCAGCAGCGTTTTAGCGGGACTCACAGATACGCAGTATTTT.